The 7 T cell receptor beta chains presented below share a single source sample, sequenced in a study of OX40 agonist ivuxolimab in advanced cancers. Generated by immunoSEQ multiplex PCR, the TCRdb table keeps only in-frame clones and is missing some. Altogether 80,000 to 100,000 clones are present, approximately 91% being singletons, with the ten largest covering about 0.3%. This material consisted of CD4+ or CD8+ T cells sorted from blood, taken in a trial of the OX40 agonist ivuxolimab. These receptors originate from an adult with an advanced solid tumor such as melanoma, head and neck, liver or kidney cancer.

The chain is built from TRBV6-6 and TRBJ2-7, with 10 bases that match TRBD2. The CDR3 extends over 12 amino acids. CDR1 MNHNY and CDR2 SVGAGI come from the germline V gene (reference sequence). V lost 6 bases, J lost 13 bases, and 9 bases stayed unmatched. The CDR3 here is CASRRSGRAYYF. For the CDR3, the DNA is TGTGCCAGCAGAAGAAGCGGGAGGGCCTATTACTTC.

The chain employs TRBV6-4 and TRBJ2-2; D not certain. Trimming shortened V by 7 bases and J by 1 base, and 10 bases separated the two germline ends. The germline V gene has CDR1 MRHNA and CDR2 SNTAGT. CDR3 length equals 14 residues. The CDR3 bases are TGTGCCAGCAAAGGCCAGGTGAACACCGGGGAGCTGTTTTTT. It yields the protein CASKGQVNTGELFF.

V is TRBV2 and J is TRBJ2-3; the D gene is possibly TRBD1 (6 bases). Germline assignment: CDR1 SNHLY and CDR2 FYNNEI. The CDR3 covers 16 residues. The V end was cut by 4 bases, the J end by 5 bases, with 19 bases between. The DNA of the CDR3 is TGTGCCAGCAGTGGTTTCAGGGGCCAAGGTAGAGATACGCAGTATTTT. Amino acid sequence: CASSGFRGQGRDTQYF.

The genes are TRBV23-1 and TRBJ2-5; D ambiguous. TRBV23-1 is assigned to the ORF class and has an uncertain function. The CDR3 consists of 14 residues. Trimming took 0 bases from V and 3 from J, leaving 8 bases between them. The chain's CDR3 is CASSQSVGKETQYF. CDR3 bases: TGCGCCAGCAGTCAATCCGTCGGTAAAGAGACCCAGTACTTC.

The chain uses TRBV5-3 and TRBJ1-2; 9 nucleotides align to TRBD1. TRBV5-3 is an ORF, with its function uncertain. The junction had 7 bases not matched to a gene; V was cut back by 6 bases and J by 7 bases. This CDR3 contains 13 residues. CDR3 sequence (DNA): TGTGCCAGAATGCAGGGACAGGGTTTTGGCTACACCTTC. Translated, it gives CARMQGQGFGYTF.

The rearrangement uses TRBV7-8 and TRBJ2-2; no definite D call. CDR1 is SGHVS, CDR2 FQNEAQ, per germline. The V end lost 2 bases, the J end lost 5 bases, and 9 bases lay between the germline ends. The CDR3 totals 14 residues. CDR3 bases: TGTGCCAGCAGCTTACAGACTGAGACCGGGGAGCTGTTTTTT. It yields the protein CASSLQTETGELFF.

The CDR3 sequence is CASSQGVGTGVLSNQPQHF. The CDR3 DNA reads TGTGCCAGCTCACAAGGCGTCGGGACAGGGGTCTTAAGCAATCAGCCCCAGCATTTT. The V and J genes are TRBV18 and TRBJ1-5; 10 nucleotides agree with TRBD1. Trimming cost V 4 bases and J 1 base; bases outside gene matches: 13. Germline V CDR1 and CDR2: KGHSH, LQKENI. The CDR3 consists of 19 residues.